This TCR beta chain was identified in a study of blood T cell repertoires in COVID-19. The CDR3 consists of 14 residues. V was cut by 4 bases and J by 2 bases, with 10 bases left in between. The V gene's germline CDR1 is LGHDT and CDR2 YNNKEL (reference sequence). Original handling: Estimation of nucleated cell counts relied on the amplification of reference gene primers. The method was immunoSEQ multiplex PCR; TCRdb's version includes in-frame clones alone and lacks a portion of them. V, J and clone size are taken as reported in that table, and D and trimming were inferred from the DNA itself. Of some 330,000 clones listed, around 86% are singletons. Study members were between about 18 and 95 years old and lived in some 22 US regions. All recovered Cohort 3 donors got two negative PCRs, got clearance, or saw symptom resolution.

Sequences were obtained from PBMCs or T cells enriched from blood (not recorded which). This sequence originates from a man aged 30 to 45 who had recovered from COVID-19. The genes are TRBV3-1 (or the pseudogene TRBV3-2) and TRBJ2-3, with D possibly TRBD2 on 6 matching bases. Here the CDR3 reads CASSLPGDTDTQYF. The CDR3 DNA sequence: TGTGCCAGCAGCCTCCCGGGGGACACAGATACGCAGTATTTT.